The entry that follows covers one T cell receptor (beta chain) sequence. The antigen is not known. Other DNA variants within this sample encode the same CDR3. The record originates from a study of Ad26.COV2.S vaccination and SARS-CoV-2 variants. Overall study findings and caveats: The placebo group had lower spike-specific TCR breadth than the vaccine recipients did.

There are 14 residues in the CDR3. J lost 5 bases, V lost 3 bases, and 3 bases had no gene match. CDR1 and CDR2 (germline): KGHSH, LQKENI. The method was immunoSEQ multiplex PCR; TCRdb's version includes in-frame clones alone and lacks a portion of them. The sample shows about 350,000 clones, 90% to 95% of them seen only once. The chain links TRBV18 to TRBJ2-1; 8 bases map to TRBD1. This sample comprised peripheral blood, obtained after recovery from COVID-19. The receptor comes from a human donor who had recovered from COVID-19. The CDR3 bases are TGTGCCAGCTCACCCGGGACAGGCAACAATGAGCAGTTCTTC. It is translated as CASSPGTGNNEQFF. The full variable domain, rest sourced from reference TRBV18 and TRBJ2-1, is NAGVMQNPRHLVRRRGQEARLRCSPMKGHSHVYWYRQLPEEGLKFMVYLQKENIIDESGMPKERFSAEFPKEGPSILRIQQVVRGDSAAYFCASSPGTGNNEQFFGPGTRLTVL.